This T cell receptor beta chain appears in the sequencing data of a study of cytomegalovirus exposure and HLA in healthy donors. In this sample, this clone turned up a few times. What it binds is not known. Both 60 Vbeta primers and 13 Jbeta primers went into the PCR. Clones were sequenced by immunoSEQ multiplex PCR, and TCRdb holds only the in-frame ones, with some missing. The table includes about 210,000 clones, about 86% detected once. Findings and caveats of the study: In most subjects, TCR beta sequences reportedly gave accurate predictions of HLA-A and HLA-B alleles. Most TCR sequences proved rare, with some public TCRs found in many donors. Other equally common chains were less clonally expanded than HLA-associated TCR beta chains, a later analysis showed.

CDR1 and CDR2 from the germline V gene are MNHEY and SMNVEV (reference sequence). The CDR3 runs to 15 residues. Trimming at V came to 5 bases and at J to 7 bases, leaving 13 bases not matched to a gene. Sequences were obtained from PBMCs. The sequence came from a man in his forties in good health and CMV-seropositive. The V and J genes are TRBV27 and TRBJ2-7, with 8 bases lining up with TRBD1. Here the CDR3 reads CASSPRTGTGREQYF. In DNA, the CDR3 is TGTGCCAGCAGTCCCAGGACAGGGACCGGGAGAGAGCAGTACTTC.